One sample yielded the 13 T cell receptor beta chains listed below, sequenced in a study of cytomegalovirus exposure and HLA in healthy donors. The protocol was immunoSEQ multiplex PCR, while the TCRdb copy is restricted to in-frame clones and leaves out a portion. The table lists 150,000 to 200,000 clones, approximately 86% of them singletons, with 2% to 2.5% in the top ten. What was sequenced was PBMCs. Receptors originate from a woman aged 18 to 35 in good health and CMV-seronegative.

The chain carries TRBV7-3 and TRBJ2-2; 9 nucleotides line up with TRBD2. Germline CDR1 is SGHTA and CDR2 is FQGTGA. The CDR3 loop spans 17 amino acids. V lost 5 bases and J lost 7; bases outside the gene matches: 14. The DNA for the CDR3 is TGTGCCAGCAGCCCAAGTAGACTAGCGGTCGTCGGCGGGGAGCTGTTTTTT. Encoded protein: CASSPSRLAVVGGELFF.

The chain couples TRBV5-5 to TRBJ2-3, with D maybe TRBD1 (5 bases). With 4 bases removed from V and 5 bases from J, the gap between germline ends came to 14 bases. This CDR3 spans 14 amino acids. Germline V lookup: CDR1 SGHKS, CDR2 YYEKEE (reference sequence). The CDR3 sequence is CASSLGPLQDTQYF. In DNA, the CDR3 is TGTGCCAGCAGCCTGGGGCCCCTCCAAGATACGCAGTATTTT.

The chain has TRBV11-3 and TRBJ2-2, with 8 bases identical to TRBD2. Germline V gene lookup returns CDR1 SGHNT and CDR2 YENEEA. V dropped 3 bases and J dropped 0; count of bases not matched to a gene: 6. The CDR3 has 17 amino acids. CDR3 in amino acids: CASSFAGGGTNTGELFF. CDR3 coding DNA: TGTGCCAGCAGCTTCGCGGGGGGCGGGACGAACACCGGGGAGCTGTTTTTT.

The V and J genes are TRBV11-3 and TRBJ1-1, with D uncertain. This CDR3 comprises 14 residues. Trimming removed 4 bases at V and 6 bases at J, with 15 bases between. Germline CDR1 reads SGHNT; CDR2 reads YENEEA. The CDR3 reads CASSSQGERAEAFF. CDR3 DNA: TGTGCCAGCAGCTCCCAAGGTGAGAGGGCTGAAGCTTTCTTT.

This clone was seen more than once but under ten times. The chain joins TRBV19 to TRBJ1-5; D not resolved. The CDR3 is made up of 13 amino acids. Germline values: CDR1 LNHDA, CDR2 SQIVND (reference sequence). V was clipped by 4 bases and J by 5 bases, with 9 bases between them. CDR3 bases: TGTGCCAGTAGTACGGGGATCGATCAGCCCCAGCATTTT. Its protein product is CASSTGIDQPQHF.

The chain has TRBV18 and TRBJ1-6; 7 bases are a match to TRBD1. The CDR3 sequence is 15 residues long. Germline V gives CDR1 KGHSH, CDR2 LQKENI. The J segment lost 6 bases and the V segment lost 2 bases, leaving 4 bases of the junction unmatched. CDR3 in DNA: TGTGCCAGCTCACCATGGGACAGCTTTAATTCACCCCTCCACTTT. This sequence encodes CASSPWDSFNSPLHF.

The chain carries TRBV28 and TRBJ2-3; 14 positions match TRBD2. This CDR3 is 17 amino acids long. V was clipped by 2 bases and J by 0 bases; unmatched bases: 1. Per germline, CDR1 MDHEN and CDR2 SYDVKM. As DNA, the CDR3 is TGTGCCAGCAGTTTAGGACTAGCGGGAGGAAGCACAGATACGCAGTATTTT. Protein sequence: CASSLGLAGGSTDTQYF.

The rearrangement links TRBV25-1 to TRBJ1-2, with 8 bases aligning to TRBD1. Germline loops: CDR1 MGHDK, CDR2 SYGVNS. V lost 8 bases, J lost 1 base, and 6 bases stayed unmatched. The CDR3 runs to 14 residues. DNA for the CDR3: TGTGCCAGCTGGAACGGACAGGGTAACTATGGCTACACCTTC. Translating it yields CASWNGQGNYGYTF.

This clone has a single count. The chain couples TRBV12-5 to TRBJ2-2, with 9 bases lining up with TRBD1. Germline trimming cut 3 bases from V and 5 bases from J; bases unmatched to any gene: 7. This CDR3 comprises 16 residues. Germline V gives CDR1 LGHNT, CDR2 FRNRAP. The CDR3 sequence is CASGFLGTGSTGELFF. CDR3 nucleotides: TGTGCTAGTGGTTTCCTCGGGACAGGGAGTACCGGGGAGCTGTTTTTT.

The chain joins TRBV7-3 to TRBJ1-1; weak D call: TRBD1 (6 bases). In germline, CDR1 is SGHTA, CDR2 FQGTGA. With 4 bases removed from V and 6 bases from J, the gap between germline ends came to 15 bases. This CDR3 comprises 14 residues. CDR3 DNA: TGTGCCAGCAGCTCGACAGGTGTATCGGCTGAAGCTTTCTTT. It yields the protein CASSSTGVSAEAFF.

Here the CDR3 reads CASKITPLGQGMRETQYF. The CDR3 region has the DNA TGTGCCAGCAAGATTACTCCCCTGGGACAGGGCATGCGAGAGACCCAGTACTTC. V gene TRBV2 combines with J gene TRBJ2-5; 9 positions match TRBD1. Germline trimming cut 7 bases from V and 4 bases from J; bases unmatched to any gene: 19. CDR1 is SNHLY and CDR2 is FYNNEI in the germline V gene. The CDR3 is 18 amino acids.

The chain recombines TRBV6-1 with TRBJ2-5, with D unclear. The CDR3 is 13 amino acids. CDR1 MNHNS and CDR2 SASEGT come from the germline V gene. V lost 6 bases and J 5 bases, leaving 13 bases between the germline ends. The DNA of the CDR3 is TGTGCCAGCAGCGCATGGGCCTGGGAGACCCAGTACTTC. It is translated as CASSAWAWETQYF.

The rearrangement joins TRBV6-5 to TRBJ2-7; D is possibly TRBD2 (7 bases). The CDR3 covers 14 residues. V lost 6 bases and J 5 bases, leaving 17 bases between the germline ends. Germline V CDR1 and CDR2: MNHEY, SVGAGI. CDR3 residues: CASSRQGRVDEQYF. CDR3 nucleotides: TGTGCCAGCAGCCGCCAGGGGAGGGTCGACGAGCAGTACTTC.